Sequencing of this TCR beta chain was carried out in a study of Ad26.COV2.S vaccination and SARS-CoV-2 variants. Specified treatment: over 15 received Ad26.COV2.S at low or high dose, single or two shots; 5 received placebo; per-sample allocation not given. Specimens were obtained on day 63 following the first vaccine or placebo injection. CDR1 and CDR2 (germline): SGHAT, FQNNGV. The ends were cut back, 3 bases at V and 1 base at J, with 12 bases in the middle. The CDR3 runs 15 residues. Method: immunoSEQ multiplex PCR; TCRdb's copy keeps in-frame clones and lacks some. Seen here are around 400,000 clones, over 75% observed once, and the top ten hold approximately 1.9%.

This chain uses TRBV11-2 with TRBJ1-2; a weak D match, TRBD1 (6 bases). Sequences were derived from peripheral blood, sampled in a trial of Ad26.COV2.S vaccine versus placebo. This sequence originates from a person between 18 and 59 years old who received the Ad26.COV2.S COVID-19 vaccine or a placebo. The CDR3 is CASSLGGPLNYGYTF. The CDR3 DNA follows: TGTGCCAGCAGCTTGGGGGGGCCGCTTAACTATGGCTACACCTTC.